These 7 T cell receptor beta chains were sequenced from one sample in a study of T cell changes during pregnancy in multiple sclerosis. Here immunoSEQ multiplex PCR was the method, and the copy in TCRdb shows in-frame clones only, minus some. The sample holds 50,000 or so clones, around 93% seen once. The source material was CD8+ T cells from peripheral blood mononuclear cells, sampled after pregnancy. Receptor source: a female donor with multiple sclerosis, enrolled in a pregnancy study.

This clone came up once. The J gene is TRBJ2-1, the V gene TRBV5-6; D perhaps matches TRBD2 (6 bases). The length of the CDR3 is 13 residues. Deletions cut 1 base from V and 8 bases from J, with 10 bases between. The V gene's germline CDR1 is SGHDT and CDR2 YYEEEE. Written as DNA, the CDR3 is TGTGCCAGCAGCTTGACTAGCTTCGATGAGCAGTTCTTC. This translates into CASSLTSFDEQFF.

V gene TRBV6-5 combines with J gene TRBJ2-3, with 7 bases that match TRBD2. The V segment lost 8 bases and the J segment 1 base; nucleotides outside the gene matches: 3. The CDR3 has 13 amino acids. Germline V CDR1 and CDR2: MNHEY, SVGAGI. CDR3 sequence (DNA): TGTGCCAGCGGCAGCGGGGGCACAGATACGCAGTATTTT. Translating it yields CASGSGGTDTQYF.

The gene calls are TRBV2 and TRBJ2-5; the D gene is possibly TRBD1 (5 bases). V lost 10 bases, J lost 6 bases, and 21 bases lay in between. Germline CDR1 reads SNHLY; CDR2 reads FYNNEI. CDR3 length equals 14 residues. The CDR3 region is CATRGLTDLKTQYF. The CDR3 region has the DNA TGTGCCACCCGCGGATTGACAGACTTAAAGACCCAGTACTTC.

The rearrangement links TRBV19 to TRBJ2-1; unclear D gene. V was shortened by 0 bases and J by 3 bases, with 6 bases between the two germline ends. Germline CDR1 and CDR2: LNHDA and SQIVND (reference sequence). The length of the CDR3 is 14 residues. The CDR3 DNA reads as TGTGCCAGTAGTATAGAGGTCAGCTACAATGAGCAGTTCTTC. Amino acid sequence: CASSIEVSYNEQFF.

The chain links TRBV18 to TRBJ1-2; a weak D match, TRBD1 (5 bases). CDR3 size: 14 residues. Germline-derived CDR1 and CDR2 are KGHSH and LQKENI. Trimming removed 2 bases from V and 3 bases from J, with 10 bases in between. The CDR3 DNA reads as TGTGCCAGCTCACCAACTCAGGGCGACTATGGCTACACCTTC. This gives the protein CASSPTQGDYGYTF.

This rearrangement joins TRBV5-4 to TRBJ2-2; possibly TRBD2 for D (6 bases). The CDR3 is 17 residues long. The V gene lost 1 base and the J gene lost 5 bases, with 18 bases spanning the gap. Per the germline V gene, CDR1 is SGHNT and CDR2 is YYREEE (reference sequence). In nucleotides, the CDR3 is TGTGCCAGCAGCTTGTCGGTTACTAGCATCTTAACCGGGGAGCTGTTTTTT. This encodes CASSLSVTSILTGELFF.

This chain joins TRBV29-1 and TRBJ2-6; D ambiguous. The V end lost 4 bases, the J end lost 0 bases, and 10 bases lay between the germline ends. There are 15 residues in the CDR3. Germline V gene lookup returns CDR1 SQVTM and CDR2 ANQGSEA. The CDR3 DNA reads TGCAGCGTTGTGTTTTTGTACTCTGGGGCCAACGTCCTGACTTTC. It yields the protein CSVVFLYSGANVLTF.